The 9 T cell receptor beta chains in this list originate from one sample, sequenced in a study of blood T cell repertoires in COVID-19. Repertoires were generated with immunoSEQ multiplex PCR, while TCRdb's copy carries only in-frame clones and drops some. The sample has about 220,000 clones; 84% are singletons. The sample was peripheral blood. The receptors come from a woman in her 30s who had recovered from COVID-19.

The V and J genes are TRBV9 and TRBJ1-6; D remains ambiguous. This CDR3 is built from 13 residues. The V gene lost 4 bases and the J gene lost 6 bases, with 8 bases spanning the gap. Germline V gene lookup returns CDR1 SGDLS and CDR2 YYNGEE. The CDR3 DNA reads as TGTGCCAGCAGCCCGGGTCTTAATTCACCCCTCCACTTT. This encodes CASSPGLNSPLHF. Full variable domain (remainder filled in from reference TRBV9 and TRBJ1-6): DSGVTQTPKHLITATGQRVTLRCSPRSGDLSVYWYQQSLDQGLQFLIQYYNGEERAKGNILERFSAQQFPDLHSELNLSSLELGDSALYFCASSPGLNSPLHFGNGTRLTVT.

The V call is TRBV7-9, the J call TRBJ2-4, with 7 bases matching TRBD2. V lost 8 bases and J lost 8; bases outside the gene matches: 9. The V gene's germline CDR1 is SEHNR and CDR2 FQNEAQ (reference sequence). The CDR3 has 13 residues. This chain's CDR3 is CASGRAGGDIQYF. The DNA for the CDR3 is TGTGCCAGCGGTCGGGCTGGGGGGGACATTCAGTACTTC.

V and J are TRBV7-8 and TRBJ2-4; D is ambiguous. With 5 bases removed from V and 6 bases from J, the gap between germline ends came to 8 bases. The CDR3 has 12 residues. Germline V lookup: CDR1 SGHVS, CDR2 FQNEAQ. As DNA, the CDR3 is TGTGCCAGCAGCCCCGGTGGAAACATTCAGTACTTC. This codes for CASSPGGNIQYF.

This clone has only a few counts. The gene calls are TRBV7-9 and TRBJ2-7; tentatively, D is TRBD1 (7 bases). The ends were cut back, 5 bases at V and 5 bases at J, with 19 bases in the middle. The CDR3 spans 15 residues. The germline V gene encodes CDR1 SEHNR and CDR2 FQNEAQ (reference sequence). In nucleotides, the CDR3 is TGTGCCAGCAGCCCGGGGGACAGTACAGTCGACGAGCAGTACTTC. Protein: CASSPGDSTVDEQYF.

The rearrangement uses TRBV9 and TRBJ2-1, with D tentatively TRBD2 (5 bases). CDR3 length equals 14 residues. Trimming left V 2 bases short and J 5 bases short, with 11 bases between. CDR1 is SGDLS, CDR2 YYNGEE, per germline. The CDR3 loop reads CASSVGSVHNEQFF. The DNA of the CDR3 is TGTGCCAGCAGCGTGGGTAGCGTTCACAATGAGCAGTTCTTC.

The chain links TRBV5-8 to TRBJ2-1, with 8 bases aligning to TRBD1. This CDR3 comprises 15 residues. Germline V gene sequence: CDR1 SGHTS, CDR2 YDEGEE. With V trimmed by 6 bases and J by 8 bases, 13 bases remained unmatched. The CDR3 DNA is TGTGCCAGCATCCGCCCGGACAGGGATTCTGATGAGCAGTTCTTC. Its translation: CASIRPDRDSDEQFF.

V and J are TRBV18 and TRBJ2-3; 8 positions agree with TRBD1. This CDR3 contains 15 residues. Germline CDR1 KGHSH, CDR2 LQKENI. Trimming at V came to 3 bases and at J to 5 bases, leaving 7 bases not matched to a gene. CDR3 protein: CASSPEQGVGDTQYF. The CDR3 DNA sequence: TGTGCCAGCTCACCCGAACAGGGGGTTGGAGATACGCAGTATTTT.

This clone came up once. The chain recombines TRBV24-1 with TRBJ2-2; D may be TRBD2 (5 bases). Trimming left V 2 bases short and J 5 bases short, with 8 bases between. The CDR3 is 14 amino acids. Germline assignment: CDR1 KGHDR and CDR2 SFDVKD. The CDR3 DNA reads TGTGCCACCAGTGATTCCGGGGTTACCGGGGAGCTGTTTTTT. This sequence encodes CATSDSGVTGELFF.

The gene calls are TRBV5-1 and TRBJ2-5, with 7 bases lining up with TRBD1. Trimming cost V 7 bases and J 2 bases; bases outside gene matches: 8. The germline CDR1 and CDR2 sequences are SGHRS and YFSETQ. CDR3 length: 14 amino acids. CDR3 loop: CASARGQLQETQYF. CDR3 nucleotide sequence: TGCGCCAGCGCCCGGGGACAGCTTCAAGAGACCCAGTACTTC.